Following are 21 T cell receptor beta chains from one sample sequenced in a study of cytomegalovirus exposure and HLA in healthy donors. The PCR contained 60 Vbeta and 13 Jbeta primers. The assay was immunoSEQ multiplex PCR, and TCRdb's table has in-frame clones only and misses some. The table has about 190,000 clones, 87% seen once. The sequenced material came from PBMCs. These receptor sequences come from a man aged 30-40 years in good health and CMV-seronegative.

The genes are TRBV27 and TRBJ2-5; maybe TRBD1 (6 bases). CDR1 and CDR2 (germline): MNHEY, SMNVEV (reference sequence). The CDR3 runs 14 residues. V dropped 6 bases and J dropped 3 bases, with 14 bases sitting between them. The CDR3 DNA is TGTGCCAGCAGCCCCAACAGGGAGAAAGAGACCCAGTACTTC. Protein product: CASSPNREKETQYF.

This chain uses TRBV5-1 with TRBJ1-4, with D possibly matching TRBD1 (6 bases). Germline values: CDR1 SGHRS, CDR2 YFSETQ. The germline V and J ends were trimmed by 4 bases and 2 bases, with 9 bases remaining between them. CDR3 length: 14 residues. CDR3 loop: CASSQTGTNEKLFF. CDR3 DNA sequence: TGCGCCAGCAGCCAAACAGGGACTAATGAAAAACTGTTTTTT.

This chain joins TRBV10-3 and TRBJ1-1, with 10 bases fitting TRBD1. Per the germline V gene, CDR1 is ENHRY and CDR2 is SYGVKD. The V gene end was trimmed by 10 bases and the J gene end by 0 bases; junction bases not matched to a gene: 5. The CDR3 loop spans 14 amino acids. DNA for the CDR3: TGTGCCACCCGACAGGGGGCACTGAACACTGAAGCTTTCTTT. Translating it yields CATRQGALNTEAFF.

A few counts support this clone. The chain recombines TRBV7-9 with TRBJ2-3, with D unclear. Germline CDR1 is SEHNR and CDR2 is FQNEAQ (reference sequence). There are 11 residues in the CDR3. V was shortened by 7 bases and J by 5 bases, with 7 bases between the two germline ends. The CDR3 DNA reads TGTGCCAGCACCTCAGAAGATACGCAGTATTTT. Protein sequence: CASTSEDTQYF.

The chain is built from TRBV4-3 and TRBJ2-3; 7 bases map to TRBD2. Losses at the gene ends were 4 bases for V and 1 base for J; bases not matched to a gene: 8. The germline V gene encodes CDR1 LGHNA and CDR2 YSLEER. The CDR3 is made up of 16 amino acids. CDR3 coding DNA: TGCGCCAGCAGCCCCCGCGGGGGACGTCGCACAGATACGCAGTATTTT. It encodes CASSPRGGRRTDTQYF.

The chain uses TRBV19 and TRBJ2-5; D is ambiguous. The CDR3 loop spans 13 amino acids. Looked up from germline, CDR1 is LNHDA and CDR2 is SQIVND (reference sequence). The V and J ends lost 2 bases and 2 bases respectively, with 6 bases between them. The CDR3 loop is CASSIQTQETQYF. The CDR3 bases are TGTGCCAGTAGTATACAGACTCAAGAGACCCAGTACTTC.

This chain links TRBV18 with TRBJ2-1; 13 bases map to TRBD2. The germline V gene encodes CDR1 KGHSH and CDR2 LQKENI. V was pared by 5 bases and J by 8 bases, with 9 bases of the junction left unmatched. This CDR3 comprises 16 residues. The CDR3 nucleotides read TGTGCCAGCTCAAAAGGACTAGCGGGGGATTGGCATGAGCAGTTCTTC. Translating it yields CASSKGLAGDWHEQFF.

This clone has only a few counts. The CDR3 coding sequence is TGTGCCAGCAGTTACTCTGACAGGGATACTGAAGCTTTCTTT. This sequence encodes CASSYSDRDTEAFF. This sequence joins TRBV6-5 and TRBJ1-1; TRBD1 aligns across 7 bases. V gave up 0 bases and J gave up 5 bases; unmatched junction bases: 3. The CDR3 loop spans 14 amino acids. Germline V gene sequence: CDR1 MNHEY, CDR2 SVGAGI.

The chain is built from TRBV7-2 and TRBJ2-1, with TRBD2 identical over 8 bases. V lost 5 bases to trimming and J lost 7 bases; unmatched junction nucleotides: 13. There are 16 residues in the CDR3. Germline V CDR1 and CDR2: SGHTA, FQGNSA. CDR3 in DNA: TGTGCCAGCAGCGAGCAACCCGGGACTAGGGGGAATGAGCAGTTCTTC. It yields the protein CASSEQPGTRGNEQFF.

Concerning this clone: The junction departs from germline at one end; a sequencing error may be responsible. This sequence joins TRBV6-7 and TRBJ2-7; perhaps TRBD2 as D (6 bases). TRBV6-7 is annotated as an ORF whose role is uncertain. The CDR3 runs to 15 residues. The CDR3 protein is CASQDGSLPIYDQYF. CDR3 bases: TGTGCCAGCCAAGACGGGAGTCTCCCCATTTACGACCAGTACTTC.

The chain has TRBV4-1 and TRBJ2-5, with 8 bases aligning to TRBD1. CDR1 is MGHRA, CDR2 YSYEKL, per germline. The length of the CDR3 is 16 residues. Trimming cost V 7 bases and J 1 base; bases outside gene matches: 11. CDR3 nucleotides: TGCGCCAGCAACCGCCCCGGGACAGGCTCCCAAGAGACCCAGTACTTC. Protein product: CASNRPGTGSQETQYF.

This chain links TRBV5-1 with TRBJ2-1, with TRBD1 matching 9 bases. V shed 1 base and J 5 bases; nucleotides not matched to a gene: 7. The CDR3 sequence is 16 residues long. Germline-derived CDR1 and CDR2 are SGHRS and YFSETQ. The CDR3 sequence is CASSLWGQGNNNEQFF. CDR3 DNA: TGCGCCAGCAGCTTGTGGGGACAGGGTAACAACAATGAGCAGTTCTTC.

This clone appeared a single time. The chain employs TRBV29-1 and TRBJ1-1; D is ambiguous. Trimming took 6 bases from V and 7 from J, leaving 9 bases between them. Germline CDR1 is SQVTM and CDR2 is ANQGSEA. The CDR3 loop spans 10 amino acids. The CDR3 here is CSVVSFEAFF. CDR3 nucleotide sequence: TGCAGCGTGGTGAGCTTTGAAGCTTTCTTT.

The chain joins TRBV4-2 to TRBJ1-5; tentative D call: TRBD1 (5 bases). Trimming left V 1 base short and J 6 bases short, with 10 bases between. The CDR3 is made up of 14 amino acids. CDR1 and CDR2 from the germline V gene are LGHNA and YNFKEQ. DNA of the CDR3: TGTGCCAGCAGCCAAGGGGGGGGTGGTCAGCCCCAGCATTTT. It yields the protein CASSQGGGGQPQHF.

Written as DNA, the CDR3 is TGTGCCAGCAGCTTTAGCGGGAGAGGGGGTCCTACGCAGTATTTT. Translated, it gives CASSFSGRGGPTQYF. The chain combines TRBV7-9 with TRBJ2-3; TRBD2 matches 9 bases. CDR1 is SEHNR, CDR2 FQNEAQ, per germline (reference sequence). Unmatched junction bases numbered 9, after V lost 3 bases and J lost 8 bases. The CDR3 extends over 15 amino acids.

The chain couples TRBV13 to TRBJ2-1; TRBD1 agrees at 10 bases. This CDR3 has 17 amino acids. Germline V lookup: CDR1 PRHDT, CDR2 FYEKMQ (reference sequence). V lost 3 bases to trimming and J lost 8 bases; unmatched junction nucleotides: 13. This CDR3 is CASSFFFPGQGRDEQFF. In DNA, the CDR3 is TGTGCCAGCAGCTTTTTCTTCCCGGGACAGGGGAGGGATGAGCAGTTCTTC.

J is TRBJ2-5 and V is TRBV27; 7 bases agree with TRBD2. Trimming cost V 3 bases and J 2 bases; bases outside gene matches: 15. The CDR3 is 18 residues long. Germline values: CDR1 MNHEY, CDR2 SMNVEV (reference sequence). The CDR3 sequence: CASSFVTNGRILQETQYF. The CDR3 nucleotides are TGTGCCAGCAGTTTTGTAACTAACGGGAGGATTCTGCAAGAGACCCAGTACTTC.

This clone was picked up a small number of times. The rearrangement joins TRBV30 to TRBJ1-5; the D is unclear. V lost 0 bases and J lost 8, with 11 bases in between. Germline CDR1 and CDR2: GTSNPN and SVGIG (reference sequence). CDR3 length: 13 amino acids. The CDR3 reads CAWSVSRVEPQHF. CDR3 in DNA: TGTGCCTGGAGTGTAAGTCGAGTGGAGCCCCAGCATTTT.

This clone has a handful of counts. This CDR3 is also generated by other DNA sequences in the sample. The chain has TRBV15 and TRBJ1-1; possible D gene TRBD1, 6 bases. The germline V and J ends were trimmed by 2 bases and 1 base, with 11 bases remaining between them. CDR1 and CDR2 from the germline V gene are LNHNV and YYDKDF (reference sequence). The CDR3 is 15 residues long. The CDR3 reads CATSRTGQSNTEAFF. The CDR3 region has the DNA TGTGCCACCAGCAGAACTGGACAGTCGAACACTGAAGCTTTCTTT.

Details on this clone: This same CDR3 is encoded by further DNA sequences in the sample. CDR3 protein: CASSPPSPGTGGYSNQPQHF. The DNA for the CDR3 is TGTGCCAGCAGCCCACCCTCCCCCGGGACAGGGGGGTATAGCAATCAGCCCCAGCATTTT. This chain joins TRBV5-8 and TRBJ1-5; 11 bases are shared with TRBD1. With 4 bases clipped from V and 0 bases from J, the junction kept 15 bases outside the gene matches. The V gene's germline CDR1 is SGHTS and CDR2 YDEGEE. This CDR3 has 20 amino acids.

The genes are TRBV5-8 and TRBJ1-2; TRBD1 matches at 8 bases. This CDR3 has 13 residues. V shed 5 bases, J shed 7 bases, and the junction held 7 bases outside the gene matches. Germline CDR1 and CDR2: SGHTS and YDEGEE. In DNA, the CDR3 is TGTGCCAGCAGAAAGACAGGGGTCCCTGGCTACACCTTC. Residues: CASRKTGVPGYTF.